This T cell receptor beta chain was identified during a study of blood T cell repertoires in COVID-19. Study details: Acute-phase and convalescent COVID-19 samples originated in the United States, Italy and Spain.

Here immunoSEQ multiplex PCR was the method, and the copy in TCRdb shows in-frame clones only, minus some. The sample has roughly 350,000 clones, around 84% seen once. Germline values: CDR1 MNHEY, CDR2 SMNVEV (reference sequence). This CDR3 spans 12 amino acids. The ends were cut back, 2 bases at V and 8 bases at J, with 9 bases in the middle. This receptor was identified in a young woman with acute or convalescent COVID-19. This rearrangement joins TRBV27 to TRBJ1-1; D possibly corresponds to TRBD1 (6 bases). The sample taken for sequencing was peripheral blood. CDR3 coding DNA: TGTGCCAGCAGTTTACGTCAGGGGGAAGCTTTCTTT. This encodes CASSLRQGEAFF.